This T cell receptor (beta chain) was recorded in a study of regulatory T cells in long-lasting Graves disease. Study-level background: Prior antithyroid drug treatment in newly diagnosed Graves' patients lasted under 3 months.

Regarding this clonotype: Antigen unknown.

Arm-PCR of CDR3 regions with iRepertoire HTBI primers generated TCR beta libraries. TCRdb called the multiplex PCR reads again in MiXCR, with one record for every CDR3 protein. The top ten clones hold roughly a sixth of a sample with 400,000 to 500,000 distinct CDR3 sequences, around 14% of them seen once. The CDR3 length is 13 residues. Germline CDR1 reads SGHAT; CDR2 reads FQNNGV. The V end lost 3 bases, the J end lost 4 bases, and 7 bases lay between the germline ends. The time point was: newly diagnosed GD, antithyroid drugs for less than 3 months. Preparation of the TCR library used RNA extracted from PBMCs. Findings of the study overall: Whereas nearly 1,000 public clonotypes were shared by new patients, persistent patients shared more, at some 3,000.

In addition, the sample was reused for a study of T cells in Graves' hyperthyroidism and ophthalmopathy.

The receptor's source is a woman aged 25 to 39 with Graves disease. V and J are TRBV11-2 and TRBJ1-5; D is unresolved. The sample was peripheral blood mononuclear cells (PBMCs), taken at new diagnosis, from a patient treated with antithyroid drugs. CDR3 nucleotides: TGTGCCAGCAGCTTTTCTCCGAATCAGCCCCAGCATTTT. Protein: CASSFSPNQPQHF.